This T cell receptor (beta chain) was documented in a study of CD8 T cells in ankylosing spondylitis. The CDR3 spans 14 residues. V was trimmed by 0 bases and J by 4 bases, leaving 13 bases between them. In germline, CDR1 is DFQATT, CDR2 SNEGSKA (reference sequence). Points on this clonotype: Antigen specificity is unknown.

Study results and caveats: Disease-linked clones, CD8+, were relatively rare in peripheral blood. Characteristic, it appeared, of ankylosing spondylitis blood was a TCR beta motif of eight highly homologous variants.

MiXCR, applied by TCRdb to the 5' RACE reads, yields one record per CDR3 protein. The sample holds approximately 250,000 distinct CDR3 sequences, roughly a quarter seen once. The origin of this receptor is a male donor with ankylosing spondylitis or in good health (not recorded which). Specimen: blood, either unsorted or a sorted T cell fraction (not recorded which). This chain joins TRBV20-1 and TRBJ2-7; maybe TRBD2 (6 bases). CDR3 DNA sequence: TGCAGTGCTAGAGACCCGGGACTTCAATACGAGCAGTACTTC. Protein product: CSARDPGLQYEQYF.